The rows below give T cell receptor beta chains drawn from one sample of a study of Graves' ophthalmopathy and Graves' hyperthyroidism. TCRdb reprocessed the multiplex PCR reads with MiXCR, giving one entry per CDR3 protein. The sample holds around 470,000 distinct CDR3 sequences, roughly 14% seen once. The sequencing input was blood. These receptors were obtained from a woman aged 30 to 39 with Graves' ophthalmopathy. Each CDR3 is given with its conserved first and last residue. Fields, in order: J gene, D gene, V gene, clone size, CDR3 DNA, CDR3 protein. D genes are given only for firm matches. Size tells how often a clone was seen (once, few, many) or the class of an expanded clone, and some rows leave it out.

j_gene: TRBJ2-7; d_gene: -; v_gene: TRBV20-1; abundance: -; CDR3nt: TGCAGTGCTAGAGATATAAGGGACACTAGCTCCTACGAGCAGTACTTC; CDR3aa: CSARDIRDTSSYEQYF
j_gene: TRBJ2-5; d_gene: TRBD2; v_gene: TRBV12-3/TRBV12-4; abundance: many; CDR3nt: TGTGCCAGCAGTTTCCCGGGACTAAACCAAGAGACCCAGTACTTC; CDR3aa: CASSFPGLNQETQYF
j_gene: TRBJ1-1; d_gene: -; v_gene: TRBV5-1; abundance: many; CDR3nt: TGCGCCAGCAGATACCTAGGGGCCAGTAACACTGAAGCTTTCTTT; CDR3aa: CASRYLGASNTEAFF
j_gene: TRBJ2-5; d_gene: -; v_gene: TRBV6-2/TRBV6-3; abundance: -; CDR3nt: TGTGCCAGCAGTTACGCGACTATTCTCACGGAGACCCAGTACTTC; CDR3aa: CASSYATILTETQYF
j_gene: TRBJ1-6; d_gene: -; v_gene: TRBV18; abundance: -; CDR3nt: TGTGCCAGCTCACCATTGGGGTCGGAGTCACCCCTCCACTTT; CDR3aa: CASSPLGSESPLHF
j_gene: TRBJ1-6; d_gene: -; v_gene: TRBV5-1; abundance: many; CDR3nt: TGCGCCAGCAGCTTGGTCGGGGATACCAACTATAATTCACCCCTCCACTTT; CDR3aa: CASSLVGDTNYNSPLHF
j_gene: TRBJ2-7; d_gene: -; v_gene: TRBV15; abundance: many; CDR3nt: TGTGCCACCGGGGGGGCAGGCCCCTACGAGCAGTACTTC; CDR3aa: CATGGAGPYEQYF
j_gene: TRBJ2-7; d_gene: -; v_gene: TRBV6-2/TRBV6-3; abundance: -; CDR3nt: TGTGCCAGCAGTTTCCCCGAAAGGGGCTCCTACGAGCAGTACTTC; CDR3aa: CASSFPERGSYEQYF
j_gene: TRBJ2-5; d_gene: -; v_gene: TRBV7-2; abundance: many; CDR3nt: TGTGCCAGCAGCTTACAGGGGACGCAAGGGACCCAGTACTTC; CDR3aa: CASSLQGTQGTQYF
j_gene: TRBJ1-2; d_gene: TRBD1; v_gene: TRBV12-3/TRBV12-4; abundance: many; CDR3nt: TGTGCCAGCAGTTACCTGGACAGGGGCTATGGCTACACCTTC; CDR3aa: CASSYLDRGYGYTF
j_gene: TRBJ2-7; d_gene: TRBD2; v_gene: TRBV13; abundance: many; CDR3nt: TGTGCCAGCAGCTTAGGTACTAGCGGGAGGGAGCAGTACTTC; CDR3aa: CASSLGTSGREQYF
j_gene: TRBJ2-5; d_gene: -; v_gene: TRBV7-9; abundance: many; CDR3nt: TGTGCCAGCAGCTTCCAGGGAGTTGAGACCCAGTACTTC; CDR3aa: CASSFQGVETQYF
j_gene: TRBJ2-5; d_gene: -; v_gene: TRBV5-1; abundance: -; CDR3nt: TGCGCCAGCAGCCCTAAAGACAAATCGACTGAAGAGACCAAGTACTTC; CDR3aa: CASSPKDKSTEETKYF
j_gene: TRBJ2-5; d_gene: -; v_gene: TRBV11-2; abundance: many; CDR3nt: TGTGCCAGCAGCCTAACCCGGACACTCCAAGAGACCCAGTACTTC; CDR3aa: CASSLTRTLQETQYF
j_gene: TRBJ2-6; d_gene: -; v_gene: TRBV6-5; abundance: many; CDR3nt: TGTGCCAGCAGTTCAGTACGGGGGACAGGGGCCAACGTCCTGACTTTC; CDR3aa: CASSSVRGTGANVLTF
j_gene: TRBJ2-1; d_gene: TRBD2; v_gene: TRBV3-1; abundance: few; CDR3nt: TGTGCCAGCAGCCATTCAGCGGGAGGGCCCGGATCTGAGCAGTTCTTC; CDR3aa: CASSHSAGGPGSEQFF
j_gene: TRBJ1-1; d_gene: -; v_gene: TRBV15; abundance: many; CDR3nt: TGTACCACCAGCCCGGGGAGGGGCCAGAACACTGAAGCTTTCTTT; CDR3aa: CTTSPGRGQNTEAFF
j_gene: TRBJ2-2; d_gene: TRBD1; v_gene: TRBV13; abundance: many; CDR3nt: TGTGCCAGCAGCTTGGACAGGGGGCCTGGCGGGGAGCTGTTTTTT; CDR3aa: CASSLDRGPGGELFF
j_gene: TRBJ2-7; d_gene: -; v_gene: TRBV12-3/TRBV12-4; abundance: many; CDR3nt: TGTGCCAGCAGCCCCGCGGGGTCCCTCTACGAGCAGTACTTC; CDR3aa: CASSPAGSLYEQYF
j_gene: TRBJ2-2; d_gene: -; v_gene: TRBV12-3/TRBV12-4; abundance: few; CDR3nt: TGTGCCAGCAGTTTTAATCCCGGGATGATCCCCGGGGAGCTGTTTTTT; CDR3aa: CASSFNPGMIPGELFF
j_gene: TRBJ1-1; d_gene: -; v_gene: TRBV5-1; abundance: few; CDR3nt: TGCGCCAGCAAGCTGGGGCGCGAGACTGAAGCTTTCTTT; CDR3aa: CASKLGRETEAFF
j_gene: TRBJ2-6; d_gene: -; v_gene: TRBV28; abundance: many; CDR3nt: TGTGCCAGCAGTGAGGGACCAGGGAAGGCCAACGTCCTGACTTTC; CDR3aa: CASSEGPGKANVLTF